This T cell receptor beta chain was documented in a study of cytomegalovirus exposure and HLA in healthy donors. The PCR made use of 60 Vbeta and 13 Jbeta primers. Method: immunoSEQ multiplex PCR; TCRdb's copy keeps in-frame clones and lacks some. Of about 89,000 clones listed, around 84% are singletons. Germline V gene lookup returns CDR1 SGDLS and CDR2 YYNGEE. This CDR3 contains 16 residues. V lost 1 base to trimming and J lost 4 bases; unmatched junction nucleotides: 6. This chain links TRBV9 with TRBJ2-2, with 8 bases matching TRBD2. The sample taken for sequencing was PBMCs. The source of this sequence is a man aged 35 to 55 in good health and CMV-seropositive. CDR3 DNA sequence: TGTGCCAGCAGCGTACCGGGACTAGGAATCACCGGGGAGCTGTTTTTT. It specifies CASSVPGLGITGELFF.